The T cell receptor beta chain described here comes from a study of T cell responses to AZD1222 COVID-19 vaccine. Notes on the study in general: Distributed over spike, vaccine-associated CD4 TCRs predominated at 160-218 and 743-854. Repertoire collection took place solely once the T cell response had peaked. Nearly half of spike-specific TCRs reportedly target variant regions that are unmutated in the B.1.351 and B.1.1.7 variants.

As for this clone: Its antigen is not known. Relative to the germline gene, one junction end is altered; a read error may explain this.

Libraries were prepared by immunoSEQ multiplex PCR; TCRdb keeps only in-frame clonotypes and omits some of them. The repertoire holds about 94,000 clones, with more than 70% as singletons. CDR3 length equals 14 residues. Germline loops: CDR1 LNHDA, CDR2 SQIVND (reference sequence). This receptor was identified in an adult in good health. Specimen: peripheral blood, collected on day 0 of AZD1222 vaccination. V and J are TRBV19 and TRBJ1-2; the match to TRBD1 covers 8 bases. The CDR3 sequence: CASSGTGEIPANYF. CDR3 coding DNA: TGTGCCAGTAGCGGGACAGGTGAAATTCCCGCCAACTACTTC. Based on the CDR3 plus reference TRBV19 and TRBJ1-2, the full variable domain is DGGITQSPKYLFRKEGQNVTLSCEQNLNHDAMYWYRQDPGQGLRLIYYSQIVNDFQKGDIAEGYSVSREKKESFPLTVTSAQKNPTAFYLCASSGTGEIPANYFGSGTRLTVV.